A single sample gave rise to the 29 T cell receptor beta chains below, sequenced in a study of Ad26.COV2.S vaccination and SARS-CoV-2 variants. Some clones are missing from TCRdb's copy, which holds only in-frame ones; the method was immunoSEQ multiplex PCR. The table includes about 350,000 clones, approximately 90% detected once. Treatment meaning: 15 to 20 received Ad26.COV2.S at low or high dose, single or two shots; several received placebo; per-sample allocation not given. Specimens were obtained on day 63 following the first vaccine or placebo injection. The input for sequencing was peripheral blood, taken in a trial of Ad26.COV2.S vaccine versus placebo. The receptors derive from a person between 18 and 59 years old who received the Ad26.COV2.S COVID-19 vaccine or a placebo.

The V call is TRBV29-1, the J call TRBJ1-5; 7 bases agree with TRBD1. CDR3 length: 16 amino acids. Germline V CDR1 and CDR2: SQVTM, ANQGSEA. CDR3 bases: TGCAGTCCCCGTGACAGGGACTGTGGTTCGTGTCAGCCCCAGCATTTT. Translated: CSPRDRDCGSCQPQHF. Full variable domain (missing parts from reference TRBV29-1 and TRBJ1-5): SAVISQKPSRDICQRGTSLTIQCQVDSQVTMMFWYRQQPGQSLTLIATANQGSEATYESGFVIDKFPISRPNLTFSTLTVSNMSPEDSSIYLCSPRDRDCGSCQPQHFGDGTRLSIL.

The rearrangement uses TRBV15 and TRBJ2-3; no definite D call. The CDR3 covers 13 residues. CDR1 LNHNV and CDR2 YYDKDF come from the germline V gene (reference sequence). Deletions cut 0 bases from V and 4 bases from J, with 5 bases between. For the CDR3, the DNA is TGTGCCACCAGCAGAGATCAATCAGATACGCAGTATTTT. Protein product: CATSRDQSDTQYF.

The chain uses TRBV24-1 and TRBJ2-1; 14 bases fit TRBD2. V gave up 4 bases and J gave up 2 bases; unmatched junction bases: 9. CDR1 is KGHDR and CDR2 is SFDVKD in the germline V gene. The CDR3 spans 19 residues. CDR3 sequence (DNA): TGTGCCACCAGTGACCCCCCGGGACTAGCGGGAGAAGCCTACAATGAGCAGTTCTTC. Protein: CATSDPPGLAGEAYNEQFF.

The V and J genes are TRBV7-2 and TRBJ2-1; D gene unclear. CDR3 length: 14 amino acids. V lost 1 base and J lost 6, with 10 bases in between. Germline V gene lookup returns CDR1 SGHTA and CDR2 FQGNSA. This chain's CDR3 is CASSLGYASNEQFF. The CDR3 DNA reads TGTGCCAGCAGCTTAGGGTACGCGAGCAATGAGCAGTTCTTC.

This chain joins TRBV7-9 and TRBJ2-2; TRBD1 or TRBD2 may be the D gene (6 bases each). This CDR3 is built from 14 residues. The germline V gene has CDR1 SEHNR and CDR2 FQNEAQ (reference sequence). The V gene lost 5 bases and the J gene lost 7 bases, with 14 bases spanning the gap. The CDR3 sequence: CASSPEGGIGELFF. The CDR3 DNA sequence: TGTGCCAGCAGCCCCGAAGGGGGGATCGGGGAGCTGTTTTTT.

V and J are TRBV4-1 and TRBJ1-4, with 7 bases matching TRBD1. CDR3 length: 14 residues. V trimming: 4 bases; J trimming: 4 bases; junction bases outside the gene matches: 3. In germline, CDR1 is MGHRA, CDR2 YSYEKL. The CDR3 here is CASSPGQYNEKLFF. In DNA form, the CDR3 reads TGCGCCAGCAGCCCGGGACAGTATAATGAAAAACTGTTTTTT.

The rearrangement joins TRBV6-5 to TRBJ1-1; D might be TRBD1 (6 bases). Looked up from germline, CDR1 is MNHEY and CDR2 is SVGAGI. There are 16 residues in the CDR3. Trimming removed 4 bases from V and 0 bases from J, with 15 bases in between. CDR3 sequence reads: CASSSARQDLNTEAFF. For the CDR3, the DNA is TGTGCCAGCAGTTCCGCACGACAGGACTTGAACACTGAAGCTTTCTTT.

The rearrangement links TRBV6-6 to TRBJ1-5; no definite D call. This CDR3 is built from 15 residues. V was clipped by 0 bases and J by 1 base, with 7 bases between them. The germline gives CDR1 MNHNY, CDR2 SVGAGI (reference sequence). Here the CDR3 DNA reads TGTGCCAGCAGTTACTCGGGGTTCAGCAATCAGCCCCAGCATTTT. Encoded protein: CASSYSGFSNQPQHF.

This chain connects TRBV29-1 to TRBJ1-1, with 8 positions matching TRBD1. The J segment lost 1 base and the V segment lost 3 bases, leaving 4 bases of the junction unmatched. Germline CDR1 reads SQVTM; CDR2 reads ANQGSEA. The length of the CDR3 is 14 residues. CDR3 protein: CSVERGQANTEAFF. As DNA, the CDR3 is TGCAGCGTTGAGAGGGGACAGGCGAACACTGAAGCTTTCTTT.

In this sample, this clone turned up a few times. This chain joins TRBV5-1 and TRBJ1-6, with D unresolved. This CDR3 has 15 residues. Trimming pared 1 base from V and 5 bases from J, leaving 10 bases between. The germline CDR1 and CDR2 sequences are SGHRS and YFSETQ. The CDR3 here is CASSLWTADNSPLHF. The CDR3 nucleotides read TGCGCCAGCAGCTTGTGGACCGCCGATAATTCACCCCTCCACTTT. The entire variable domain, with the rest obtained from reference TRBV5-1 and TRBJ1-6, is as follows: KAGVTQTPRYLIKTRGQQVTLSCSPISGHRSVSWYQQTPGQGLQFLFEYFSETQRNKGNFPGRFSGRQFSNSRSEMNVSTLELGDSALYLCASSLWTADNSPLHFGNGTRLTVT.

The V call is TRBV14, the J call TRBJ2-2; 12 bases are shared with TRBD1. Germline V gene data show CDR1 as SGHDN and CDR2 as FVKESK. The trim removed 0 bases at V and 5 bases at J, leaving 4 bases unmatched. The CDR3 runs to 17 residues. CDR3 residues: CASSQDWDRGRTGELFF. The DNA of the CDR3 is TGTGCCAGCAGCCAAGATTGGGACAGGGGGCGAACCGGGGAGCTGTTTTTT.

The rearrangement links TRBV18 to TRBJ2-1, with TRBD1 identical over 8 bases. J was trimmed by 8 bases and V by 8 bases; bases with no gene match: 11. The CDR3 consists of 14 residues. Per germline, CDR1 KGHSH and CDR2 LQKENI. CDR3 nucleotide sequence: TGTGCCAGCGCAATAGACAGGGGTAGGGATGAGCAGTTCTTC. It codes for CASAIDRGRDEQFF.

The genes are TRBV15 and TRBJ2-7; 13 positions match TRBD2. Germline CDR1 LNHNV, CDR2 YYDKDF (reference sequence). Germline trimming cut 4 bases from V and 4 bases from J; bases unmatched to any gene: 4. The CDR3 length is 15 residues. Here the CDR3 DNA reads TGTGCCACCAGCACTCGACTAGCGGGGGGTTACGAGCAGTACTTC. It encodes CATSTRLAGGYEQYF.

The CDR3 region has the DNA TGTGCCAGCGTGGCCGGGAACACCGGGGAGCTGTTTTTT. As protein: CASVAGNTGELFF. The chain combines TRBV9 with TRBJ2-2; D gene unclear. The CDR3 length is 13 residues. Trimming stripped 7 bases from V and 1 base from J, with 8 bases between. CDR1 SGDLS and CDR2 YYNGEE come from the germline V gene.

The chain is built from TRBV28 and TRBJ2-2, with a weak D call TRBD1 (5 bases). The germline CDR1 and CDR2 sequences are MDHEN and SYDVKM. The CDR3 is 14 amino acids. The V end was cut by 3 bases, the J end by 5 bases, with 10 bases between. CDR3 loop: CASSFLDTTGELFF. CDR3 nucleotide sequence: TGTGCCAGCAGTTTCTTGGACACTACCGGGGAGCTGTTTTTT.

The gene calls are TRBV20-1 and TRBJ1-4; possible D gene TRBD1, 5 bases. The germline V gene has CDR1 DFQATT and CDR2 SNEGSKA (reference sequence). With 3 bases removed from V and 8 bases from J, the gap between germline ends came to 7 bases. The CDR3 covers 11 residues. The CDR3 sequence is CSASRGEKLFF. The CDR3 nucleotides are TGCAGTGCTAGTCGGGGGGAAAAACTGTTTTTT.

The J gene is TRBJ2-7, the V gene TRBV5-6, with 8 nucleotides matching TRBD1. The length of the CDR3 is 16 residues. J lost 0 bases, V lost 4 bases, and 9 bases had no gene match. The germline CDR1 and CDR2 sequences are SGHDT and YYEEEE. CDR3: CASSAGQGSVSYEQYF. The CDR3 DNA is TGTGCCAGCAGCGCCGGACAGGGTAGCGTCTCCTACGAGCAGTACTTC. Looking up the rest from reference TRBV5-6 and TRBJ2-7 gives the full variable domain: DAGVTQSPTHLIKTRGQQVTLRCSPKSGHDTVSWYQQALGQGPQFIFQYYEEEERQRGNFPDRFSGHQFPNYSSELNVNALLLGDSALYLCASSAGQGSVSYEQYFGPGTRLTVT.

In nucleotides, the CDR3 is TGTGCCAGCAGTTCGGGGACAGCATCTGGAAACACCATATATTTT. Its translation is CASSSGTASGNTIYF. V usage is TRBV28 and J usage is TRBJ1-3; 7 bases match TRBD1. The CDR3 totals 15 residues. With 4 bases clipped from V and 1 base from J, the junction kept 4 bases outside the gene matches. The germline V gene encodes CDR1 MDHEN and CDR2 SYDVKM. Full variable domain (outside the CDR3, taken from reference TRBV28 and TRBJ1-3): DVKVTQSSRYLVKRTGEKVFLECVQDMDHENMFWYRQDPGLGLRLIYFSYDVKMKEKGDIPEGYSVSREKKERFSLILESASTNQTSMYLCASSSGTASGNTIYFGEGSWLTVV.

The V and J genes are TRBV27 and TRBJ2-7, with TRBD1 matching over 7 bases. With V trimmed by 6 bases and J by 6 bases, 5 bases remained unmatched. In germline, CDR1 is MNHEY, CDR2 SMNVEV (reference sequence). CDR3 length: 12 amino acids. DNA for the CDR3: TGTGCCAGCAGGACAGGGACAACCGAGCAGTACTTC. Its protein product is CASRTGTTEQYF.

This clone appeared a few times. The V gene is TRBV6-1, the J gene TRBJ1-2, with TRBD1 as a possible D gene (5 bases). Germline loops: CDR1 MNHNS, CDR2 SASEGT. The CDR3 contains 14 residues. Trimming took off 3 bases at V and 4 bases at J, with 12 bases between the two ends. The CDR3, as DNA: TGTGCCAGCAGTGACCCTACCGGGGGCTATGGCTACACCTTC. Its protein is CASSDPTGGYGYTF.

This chain joins TRBV28 and TRBJ2-7; the D call may be TRBD1 or TRBD2 (5 bases each). This CDR3 has 14 residues. Trimming shortened V by 2 bases and J by 4 bases, and 12 bases separated the two germline ends. The germline CDR1 and CDR2 sequences are MDHEN and SYDVKM. Here the CDR3 DNA reads TGTGCCAGCAGTTTACTGGGACCAAATTACGAGCAGTACTTC. Residues: CASSLLGPNYEQYF.

The chain couples TRBV2 to TRBJ2-3; possibly TRBD1 or TRBD2 for D (5 bases each). Between the trimmed V and J ends, which lost 2 bases and 1 base, there was a span of 10 bases. CDR3 length: 15 residues. The germline V gene encodes CDR1 SNHLY and CDR2 FYNNEI. DNA of the CDR3: TGTGCCAGCAGTGAATGGGGGACGGGCACAGATACGCAGTATTTT. Encoded protein: CASSEWGTGTDTQYF. The variable domain in full, with the rest retrieved from reference TRBV2 and TRBJ2-3, is EPEVTQTPSHQVTQMGQEVILRCVPISNHLYFYWYRQILGQKVEFLVSFYNNEISEKSEIFDDQFSVERPDGSNFTLKIRSTKLEDSAMYFCASSEWGTGTDTQYFGPGTRLTVL.

This chain uses TRBV7-9 with TRBJ1-1; D perhaps matches TRBD1 (5 bases). The CDR3 totals 14 residues. CDR1 SEHNR and CDR2 FQNEAQ come from the germline V gene (reference sequence). The V gene lost 1 base and the J gene lost 4 bases, with 10 bases spanning the gap. In DNA form, the CDR3 reads TGTGCCAGCAGCTTAGACCTCGGGGCCACTGAAGCTTTCTTT. Its translation: CASSLDLGATEAFF. The complete variable domain, with remaining parts taken from reference TRBV7-9 and TRBJ1-1, reads DTGVSQNPRHKITKRGQNVTFRCDPISEHNRLYWYRQTLGQGPEFLTYFQNEAQLEKSRLLSDRFSAERPKGSFSTLEIQRTEQGDSAMYLCASSLDLGATEAFFGQGTRLTVV.

The gene calls are TRBV3-1 (or the pseudogene TRBV3-2) and TRBJ2-7; D possibly corresponds to TRBD1 (6 bases). With 0 bases removed from V and 3 bases from J, the gap between germline ends came to 12 bases. The CDR3 spans 15 residues. Germline V CDR1 and CDR2: LGHDT, YNNKEL (reference sequence). The CDR3: CASSQDRGRRYEQYF. The CDR3, as DNA: TGTGCCAGCAGCCAAGACAGGGGACGGCGCTACGAGCAGTACTTC.

The chain employs TRBV28 and TRBJ2-7, with TRBD1 matching over 7 bases. Trimming at V came to 7 bases and at J to 2 bases, leaving 8 bases not matched to a gene. The CDR3 is 14 amino acids. Looked up from germline, CDR1 is MDHEN and CDR2 is SYDVKM. This CDR3 is CASTGTGVTYEQYF. CDR3 DNA sequence: TGTGCCAGCACGGGAACAGGGGTAACCTACGAGCAGTACTTC.

The gene calls are TRBV7-9 and TRBJ1-2, with a possible D match to TRBD1 (6 bases). Trimming shortened V by 2 bases and J by 7 bases, and 8 bases separated the two germline ends. Germline loops: CDR1 SEHNR, CDR2 FQNEAQ (reference sequence). CDR3 length: 12 residues. Here the CDR3 DNA reads TGTGCCAGCAGCTTAACAGGGTCTGGCTACACCTTC. Translation: CASSLTGSGYTF.

This sequence joins TRBV25-1 and TRBJ1-2, with D unclear. CDR3 length: 13 amino acids. Germline CDR1 reads MGHDK; CDR2 reads SYGVNS. The V end lost 0 bases, the J end lost 7 bases, and 9 bases lay between the germline ends. CDR3 amino acids: CASSEYGWTGYTF. Here the CDR3 DNA reads TGTGCCAGCAGTGAATATGGATGGACTGGCTACACCTTC.

This chain links TRBV7-8 with TRBJ2-3, with D perhaps matching TRBD1 (6 bases). From germline, CDR1 is SGHVS and CDR2 FQNEAQ. This CDR3 region has 15 residues. Deletions cut 6 bases from V and 2 bases from J, with 15 bases between. CDR3 in amino acids: CASSTGTTFTDTQYF. Here the CDR3 DNA reads TGTGCCAGCAGTACCGGGACAACCTTCACAGATACGCAGTATTTT.

This rearrangement joins TRBV4-1 to TRBJ2-7; no definite D call. V was shortened by 1 base and J by 3 bases, with 7 bases between the two germline ends. The germline V gene has CDR1 MGHRA and CDR2 YSYEKL. This CDR3 is built from 13 residues. The CDR3 DNA sequence: TGCGCCAGCAGCCAAGGTTGGGGCTACGAGCAGTACTTC. Its protein is CASSQGWGYEQYF.